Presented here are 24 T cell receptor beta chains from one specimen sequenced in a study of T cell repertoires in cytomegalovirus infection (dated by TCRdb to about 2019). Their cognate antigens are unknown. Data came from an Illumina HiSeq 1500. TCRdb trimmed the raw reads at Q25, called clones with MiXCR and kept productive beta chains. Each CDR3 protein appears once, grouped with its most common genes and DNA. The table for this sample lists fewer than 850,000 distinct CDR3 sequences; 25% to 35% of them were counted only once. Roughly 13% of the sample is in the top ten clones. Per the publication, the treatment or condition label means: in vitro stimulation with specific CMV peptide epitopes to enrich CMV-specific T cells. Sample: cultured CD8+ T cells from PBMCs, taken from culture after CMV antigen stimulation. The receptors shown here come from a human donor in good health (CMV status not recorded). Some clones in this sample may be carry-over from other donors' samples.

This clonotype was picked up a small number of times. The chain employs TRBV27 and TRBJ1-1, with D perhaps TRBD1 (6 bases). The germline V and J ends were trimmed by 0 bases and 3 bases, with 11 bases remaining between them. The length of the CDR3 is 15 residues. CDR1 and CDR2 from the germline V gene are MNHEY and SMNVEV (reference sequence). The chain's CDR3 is CASSLSQGGYTEAFF. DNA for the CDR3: TGTGCCAGCAGTTTATCCCAAGGGGGGTACACTGAAGCTTTCTTT.

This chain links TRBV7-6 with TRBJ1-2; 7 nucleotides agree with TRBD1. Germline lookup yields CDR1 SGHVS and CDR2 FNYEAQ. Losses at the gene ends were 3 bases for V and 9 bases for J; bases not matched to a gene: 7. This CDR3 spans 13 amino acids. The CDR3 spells CASSFVTGISYTF. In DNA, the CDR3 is TGTGCCAGCAGCTTCGTGACAGGGATCAGCTACACCTTC.

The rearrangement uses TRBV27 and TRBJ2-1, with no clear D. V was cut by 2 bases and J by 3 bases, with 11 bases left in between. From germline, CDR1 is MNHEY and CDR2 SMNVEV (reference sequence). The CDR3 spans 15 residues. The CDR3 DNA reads TGTGCCAGCAGTTTAGGATCGCCGAACTACAATGAGCAGTTCTTC. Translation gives CASSLGSPNYNEQFF.

CDR3 region: CASSQKGQGGEQYF. In DNA, the CDR3 is TGCGCCAGCAGCCAAAAGGGGCAGGGCGGCGAGCAGTACTTC. The chain links TRBV4-1 to TRBJ2-7, with a weak D call TRBD1 (5 bases). With 2 bases removed from V and 6 bases from J, the gap between germline ends came to 14 bases. CDR1 and CDR2 from the germline V gene are MGHRA and YSYEKL. The CDR3 length is 14 residues.

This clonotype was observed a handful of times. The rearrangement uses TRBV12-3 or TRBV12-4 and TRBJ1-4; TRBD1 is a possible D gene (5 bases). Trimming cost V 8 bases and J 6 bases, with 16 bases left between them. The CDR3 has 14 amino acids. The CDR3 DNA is TGTGCCAGCCTCGGGGGGACGAAGGATGAAAAACTGTTTTTT. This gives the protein CASLGGTKDEKLFF.

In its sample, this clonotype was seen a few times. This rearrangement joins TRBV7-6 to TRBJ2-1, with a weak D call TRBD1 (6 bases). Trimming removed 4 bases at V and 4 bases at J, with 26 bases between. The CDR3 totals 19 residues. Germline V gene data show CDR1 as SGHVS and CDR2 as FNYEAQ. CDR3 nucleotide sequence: TGTGCCAGCAGCTCCATTCTATTTTATGACAGGCGGCAATACAATGAGCAGTTCTTC. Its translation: CASSSILFYDRRQYNEQFF.

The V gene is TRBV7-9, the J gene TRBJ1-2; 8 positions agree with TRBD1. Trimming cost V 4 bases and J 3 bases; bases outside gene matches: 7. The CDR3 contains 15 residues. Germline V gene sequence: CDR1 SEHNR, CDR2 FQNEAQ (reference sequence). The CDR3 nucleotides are TGTGCCAGCAGCTCCGCAGGGGGCTCGCACTATGGCTACACCTTC. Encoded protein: CASSSAGGSHYGYTF.

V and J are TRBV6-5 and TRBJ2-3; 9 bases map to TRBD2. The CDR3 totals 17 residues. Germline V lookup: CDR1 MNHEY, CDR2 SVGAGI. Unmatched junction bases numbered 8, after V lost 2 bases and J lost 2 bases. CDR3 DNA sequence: TGTGCCAGCAGTTACCCCACGGCGGGGGGGCCCACAGATACGCAGTATTTT. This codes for CASSYPTAGGPTDTQYF.

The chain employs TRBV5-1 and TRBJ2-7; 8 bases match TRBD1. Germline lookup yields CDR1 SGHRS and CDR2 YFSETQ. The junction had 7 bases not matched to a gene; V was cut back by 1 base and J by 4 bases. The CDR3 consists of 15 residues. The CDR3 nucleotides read TGCGCCAGCAGCTTGAGGCAGGGGGCCATATACGAGCAGTACTTC. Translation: CASSLRQGAIYEQYF.

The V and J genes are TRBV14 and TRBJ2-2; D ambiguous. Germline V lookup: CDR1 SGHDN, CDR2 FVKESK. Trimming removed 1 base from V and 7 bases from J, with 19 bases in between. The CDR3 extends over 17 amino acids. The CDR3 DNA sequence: TGTGCCAGCAGCCAAGCTTCGATACTGTCTTTGGGCGGGGAGCTGTTTTTT. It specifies CASSQASILSLGGELFF.

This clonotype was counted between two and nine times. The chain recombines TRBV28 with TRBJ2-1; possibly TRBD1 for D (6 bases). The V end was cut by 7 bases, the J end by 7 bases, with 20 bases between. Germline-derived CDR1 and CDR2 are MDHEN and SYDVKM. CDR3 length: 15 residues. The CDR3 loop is CASTPWTDLGNEQFF. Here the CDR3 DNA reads TGTGCCAGCACTCCTTGGACAGATTTGGGGAATGAGCAGTTCTTC.

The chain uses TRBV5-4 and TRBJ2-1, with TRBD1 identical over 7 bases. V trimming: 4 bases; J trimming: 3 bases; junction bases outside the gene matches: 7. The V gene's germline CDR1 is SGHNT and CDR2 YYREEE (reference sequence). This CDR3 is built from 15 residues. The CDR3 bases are TGTGCCAGCAGCAGCAGGGGGATAATCTACAATGAGCAGTTCTTC. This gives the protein CASSSRGIIYNEQFF.

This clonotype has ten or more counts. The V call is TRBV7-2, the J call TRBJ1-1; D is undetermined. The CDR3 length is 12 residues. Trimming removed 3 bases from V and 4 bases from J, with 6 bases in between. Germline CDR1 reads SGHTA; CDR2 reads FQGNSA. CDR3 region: CASSFAVTEAFF. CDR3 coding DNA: TGTGCCAGCAGCTTTGCAGTCACTGAAGCTTTCTTT. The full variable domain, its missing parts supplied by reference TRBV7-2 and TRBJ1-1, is GAGVSQSPSNKVTEKGKDVELRCDPISGHTALYWYRQSLGQGLEFLIYFQGNSAPDKSGLPSDRFSAERTGGSVSTLTIQRTQQEDSAVYLCASSFAVTEAFFGQGTRLTVV.

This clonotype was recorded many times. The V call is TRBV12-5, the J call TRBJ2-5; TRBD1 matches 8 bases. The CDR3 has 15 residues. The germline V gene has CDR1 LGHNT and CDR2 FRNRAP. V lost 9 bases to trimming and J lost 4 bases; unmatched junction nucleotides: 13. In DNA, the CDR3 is TGTGCTAGCCAAGGACAGGGAATCCGGGGAGAGACCCAGTACTTC. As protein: CASQGQGIRGETQYF. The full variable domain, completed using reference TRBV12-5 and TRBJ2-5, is DARVTQTPRHKVTEMGQEVTMRCQPILGHNTVFWYRQTMMQGLELLAYFRNRAPLDDSGMPKDRFSAEMPDATLATLKIQPSEPRDSAVYFCASQGQGIRGETQYFGPGTRLLVL.

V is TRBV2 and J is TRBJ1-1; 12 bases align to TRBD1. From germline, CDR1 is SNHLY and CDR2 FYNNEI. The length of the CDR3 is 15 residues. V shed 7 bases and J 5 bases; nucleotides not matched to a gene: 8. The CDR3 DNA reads TGTGCCAGCAAGTTGGGGGGACAGGGGGCGACTGAAGCTTTCTTT. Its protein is CASKLGGQGATEAFF.

The CDR3 region has the DNA TGTGCCAGCAATCGGGTCGGGTGGAACTATGGCTACACCTTC. Protein: CASNRVGWNYGYTF. The gene calls are TRBV7-4 and TRBJ1-2; D is unresolved. Trimming took 7 bases from V and 2 from J, leaving 14 bases between them. This CDR3 is built from 14 residues. CDR1 is SGHVT and CDR2 is SQSDAQ in the germline V gene.

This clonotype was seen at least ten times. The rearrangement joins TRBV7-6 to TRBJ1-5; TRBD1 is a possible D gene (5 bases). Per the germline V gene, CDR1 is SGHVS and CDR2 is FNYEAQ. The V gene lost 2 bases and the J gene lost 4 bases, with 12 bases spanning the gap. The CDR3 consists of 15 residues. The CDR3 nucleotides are TGTGCCAGCAGCTTAAGAGCAGGGCCTAATCAGCCCCAGCATTTT. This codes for CASSLRAGPNQPQHF.

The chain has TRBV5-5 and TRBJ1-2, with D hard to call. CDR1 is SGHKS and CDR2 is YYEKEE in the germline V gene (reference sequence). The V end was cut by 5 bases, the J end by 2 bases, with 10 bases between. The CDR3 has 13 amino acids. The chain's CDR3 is CASREEENYGYTF. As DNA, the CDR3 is TGTGCCAGCAGGGAGGAGGAGAACTATGGCTACACCTTC.

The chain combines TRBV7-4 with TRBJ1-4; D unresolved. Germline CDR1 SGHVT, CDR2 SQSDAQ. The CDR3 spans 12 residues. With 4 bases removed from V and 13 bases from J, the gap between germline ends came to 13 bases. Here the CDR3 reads CASSSPKMGLFF. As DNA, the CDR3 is TGTGCCAGCAGCTCCCCAAAAATGGGACTGTTTTTT.

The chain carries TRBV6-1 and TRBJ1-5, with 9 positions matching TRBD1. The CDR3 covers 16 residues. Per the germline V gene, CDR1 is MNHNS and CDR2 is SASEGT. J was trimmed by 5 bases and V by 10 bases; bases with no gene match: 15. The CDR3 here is CATLLRARDRDQPQHF. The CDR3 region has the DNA TGTGCCACCCTACTCCGGGCCCGGGACAGGGATCAGCCCCAGCATTTT.

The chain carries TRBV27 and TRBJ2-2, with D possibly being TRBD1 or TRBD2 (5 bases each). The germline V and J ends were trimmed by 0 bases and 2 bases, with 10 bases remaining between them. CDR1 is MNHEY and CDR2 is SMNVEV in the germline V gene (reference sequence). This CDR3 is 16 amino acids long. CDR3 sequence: CASSLSRDGNTGELFF. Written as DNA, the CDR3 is TGTGCCAGCAGTTTATCGAGGGACGGAAACACCGGGGAGCTGTTTTTT.

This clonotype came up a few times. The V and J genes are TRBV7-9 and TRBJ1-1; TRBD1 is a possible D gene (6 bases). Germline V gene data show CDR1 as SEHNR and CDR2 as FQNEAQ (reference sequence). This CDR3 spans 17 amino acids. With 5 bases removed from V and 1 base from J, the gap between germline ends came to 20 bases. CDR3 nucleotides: TGTGCCAGCAGCCTGGTAAATGTTGTGGGGGCGAACACTGAAGCTTTCTTT. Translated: CASSLVNVVGANTEAFF. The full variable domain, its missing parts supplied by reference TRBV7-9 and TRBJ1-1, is DTGVSQNPRHKITKRGQNVTFRCDPISEHNRLYWYRQTLGQGPEFLTYFQNEAQLEKSRLLSDRFSAERPKGSFSTLEIQRTEQGDSAMYLCASSLVNVVGANTEAFFGQGTRLTVV.

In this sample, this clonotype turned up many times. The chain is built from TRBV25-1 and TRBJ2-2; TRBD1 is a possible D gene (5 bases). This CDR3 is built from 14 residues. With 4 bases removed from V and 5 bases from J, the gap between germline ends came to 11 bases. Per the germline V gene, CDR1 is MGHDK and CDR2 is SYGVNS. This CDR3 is CASSAQAQTGELFF. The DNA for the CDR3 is TGTGCCAGCAGTGCACAGGCCCAGACCGGGGAGCTGTTTTTT.

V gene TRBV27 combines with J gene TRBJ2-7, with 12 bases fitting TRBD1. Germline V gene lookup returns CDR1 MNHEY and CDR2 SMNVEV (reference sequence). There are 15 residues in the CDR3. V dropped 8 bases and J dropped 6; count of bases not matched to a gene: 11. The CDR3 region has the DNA TGTGCCAGCCGAGGTAGGGACAGGGGGCTCCCCGAGCAGTACGTC. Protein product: CASRGRDRGLPEQYV.